The clone carrying this T cell receptor beta chain was picked up one time. Its antigen is not identified. The data originate from a study of molecular identifiers for immune sequencing clone quantification. CDR3 length equals 15 residues. V trimming: 5 bases; J trimming: 6 bases; junction bases outside the gene matches: 10. Germline CDR1 and CDR2: MNHEY and SVGAGI. Study-wide findings and caveats: Researchers reportedly could pick up spiked Jurkat TCR RNA from one cell mixed into some 1 million naive cells. Clones of above 20 RNA copies carried over 97% of effector molecules; in naive cells they carried under 1%.

Input for naive CD8 libraries was roughly 19,000 to 1,000,000 sorted cells; the RNA fraction used was 10%, 30% or 50%. Methods described previously were used for bulk TCR libraries, and listed TCR primers were applied. TCRdb reprocessed the PCR reads with MiXCR, giving one entry per CDR3 protein. Here the sample spans some 65,000 distinct CDR3 sequences, less than 20% being singletons. Material for sequencing was naive CD8+ T cells from blood, with Jurkat cell RNA spiked in. This sample's subset: FACS-sorted CD8+CD4-CCR7+CD45RA+ naive T cells. The V and J genes are TRBV6-5 and TRBJ2-1; 7 bases match TRBD2. This sequence originates from a human donor in good health. Some libraries in this study had Jurkat cell RNA spiked in. CDR3 amino acids: CASSLGLDMVNEQFF. The CDR3 nucleotides are TGTGCCAGCAGTCTTGGACTAGACATGGTCAATGAGCAGTTCTTC.